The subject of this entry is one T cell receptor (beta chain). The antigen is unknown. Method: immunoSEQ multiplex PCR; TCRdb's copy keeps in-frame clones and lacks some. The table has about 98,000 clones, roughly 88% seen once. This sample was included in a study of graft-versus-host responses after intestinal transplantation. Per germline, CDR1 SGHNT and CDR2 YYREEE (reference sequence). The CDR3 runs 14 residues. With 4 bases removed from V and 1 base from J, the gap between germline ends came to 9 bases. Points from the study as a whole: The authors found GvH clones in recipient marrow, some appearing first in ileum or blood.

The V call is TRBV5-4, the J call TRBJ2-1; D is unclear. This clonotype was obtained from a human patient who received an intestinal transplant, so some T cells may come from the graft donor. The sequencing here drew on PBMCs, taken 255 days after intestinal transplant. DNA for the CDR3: TGTGCCAGCAGCACCCGGGTTTCCTACAATGAGCAGTTCTTC. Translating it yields CASSTRVSYNEQFF. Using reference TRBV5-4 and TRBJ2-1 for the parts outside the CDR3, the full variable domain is ETGVTQSPTHLIKTRGQQVTLRCSSQSGHNTVSWYQQALGQGPQFIFQYYREEENGRGNFPPRFSGLQFPNYSSELNVNALELDDSALYLCASSTRVSYNEQFFGPGTRLTVL.